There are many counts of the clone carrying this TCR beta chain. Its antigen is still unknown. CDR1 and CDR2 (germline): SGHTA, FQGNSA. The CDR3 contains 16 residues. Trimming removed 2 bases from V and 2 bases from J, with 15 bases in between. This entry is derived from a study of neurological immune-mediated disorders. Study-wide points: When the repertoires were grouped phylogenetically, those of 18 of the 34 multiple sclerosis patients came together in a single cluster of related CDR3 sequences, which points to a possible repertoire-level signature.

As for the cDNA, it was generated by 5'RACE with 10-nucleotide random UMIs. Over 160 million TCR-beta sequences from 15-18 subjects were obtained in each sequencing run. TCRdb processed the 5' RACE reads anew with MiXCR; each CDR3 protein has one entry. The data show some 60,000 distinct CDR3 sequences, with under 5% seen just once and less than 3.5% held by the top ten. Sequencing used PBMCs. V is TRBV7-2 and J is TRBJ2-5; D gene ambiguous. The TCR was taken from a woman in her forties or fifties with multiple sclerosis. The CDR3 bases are TGTGCCAGCAGCTTATCTATGTCTCTGGGGCAAGAGACCCAGTACTTC. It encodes CASSLSMSLGQETQYF.